Here is one TCR beta chain with its context. This sample is drawn from a study of blood T cell repertoires in COVID-19. The assay was immunoSEQ multiplex PCR, and TCRdb's table has in-frame clones only and misses some. The sample includes under 200,000 clones, about 85% of them seen just once. The sequence derives from a man in his 60s with active or convalescent COVID-19. The source material was peripheral blood.

The CDR3 DNA is TGTGCCAGCAGCCCATACTCCAGGGCAGATACGCAGTATTTT. Translation gives CASSPYSRADTQYF. The J gene is TRBJ2-3, the V gene TRBV5-4; perhaps TRBD1 as D (5 bases). Germline V gene lookup returns CDR1 SGHNT and CDR2 YYREEE (reference sequence). The ends were cut back, 4 bases at V and 4 bases at J, with 13 bases in the middle. This CDR3 contains 14 residues. Looking up the rest from reference TRBV5-4 and TRBJ2-3 gives the full variable domain: ETGVTQSPTHLIKTRGQQVTLRCSSQSGHNTVSWYQQALGQGPQFIFQYYREEENGRGNFPPRFSGLQFPNYSSELNVNALELDDSALYLCASSPYSRADTQYFGPGTRLTVL.